The 12 T cell receptor beta chains listed next were all sequenced from one sample in a study of CD8 T cells in ankylosing spondylitis. TCRdb re-called the 5' RACE reads with MiXCR, one entry per CDR3 protein. The sample includes about 140,000 distinct CDR3 sequences, around 32% of them seen just once. Sequencing was performed on synovial fluid, either unsorted or a sorted T cell fraction (not recorded which). The receptors come from a male donor with ankylosing spondylitis.

The table lists this clonotype with a few counts. CDR3 bases: TGTGCCAGCAGCCAAAACTACCCGAACACCGGGGAGCTGTTTTTT. It is translated as CASSQNYPNTGELFF. V usage is TRBV7-9 and J usage is TRBJ2-2; D uncertain. The germline V gene encodes CDR1 SEHNR and CDR2 FQNEAQ (reference sequence). The V end lost 5 bases, the J end lost 0 bases, and 10 bases lay between the germline ends. The CDR3 runs 15 residues. The full variable domain, with the rest looked up from reference TRBV7-9 and TRBJ2-2, is DTGVSQNPRHKITKRGQNVTFRCDPISEHNRLYWYRQTLGQGPEFLTYFQNEAQLEKSRLLSDRFSAERPKGSFSTLEIQRTEQGDSAMYLCASSQNYPNTGELFFGEGSRLTVL.

The chain combines TRBV24-1 with TRBJ2-5; D gene unclear. The V and J ends lost 3 bases and 3 bases respectively, with 13 bases between them. CDR3 size: 15 residues. CDR1 KGHDR and CDR2 SFDVKD come from the germline V gene. CDR3 in amino acids: CATSDGVRGKETQYF. CDR3 nucleotide sequence: TGTGCCACCAGTGATGGGGTGAGAGGAAAAGAGACCCAGTACTTC.

DNA for the CDR3: TGTGCCAGCAGCCTCTTCGACAGATCCGACTATGGCTACACCTTC. Its protein is CASSLFDRSDYGYTF. The V gene is TRBV9, the J gene TRBJ1-2, with a weak D call TRBD1 (5 bases). The CDR3 totals 15 residues. Trimming pared 4 bases from V and 3 bases from J, leaving 16 bases between. Germline CDR1 is SGDLS and CDR2 is YYNGEE.

The chain employs TRBV6-1 and TRBJ2-1, with D unclear. This CDR3 has 15 amino acids. With 5 bases removed from V and 0 bases from J, the gap between germline ends came to 11 bases. In germline, CDR1 is MNHNS, CDR2 SASEGT. The CDR3 DNA sequence: TGTGCCAGCAGTAAGGACGGAAGCTCCTACAATGAGCAGTTCTTC. Its protein product is CASSKDGSSYNEQFF.

This clonotype was seen more than once but under ten times. The rearrangement links TRBV4-2 to TRBJ2-3, with 8 bases that match TRBD2. Germline values: CDR1 LGHNA, CDR2 YNFKEQ. Trimming cost V 1 base and J 4 bases; bases outside gene matches: 10. This CDR3 has 17 residues. The DNA for the CDR3 is TGTGCCAGCAGCCAAGGGACCATTGGCGGGAGGTCAGATACGCAGTATTTT. Translation gives CASSQGTIGGRSDTQYF.

The chain recombines TRBV12-3 or TRBV12-4 with TRBJ2-7, with 11 bases fitting TRBD2. This CDR3 comprises 15 residues. Trimming cost V 6 bases and J 0 bases; bases outside gene matches: 4. CDR3 sequence (DNA): TGTGCCAGCAGCGAACTAGCGGGGGCCTCCTACGAGCAGTACTTC. Amino acid sequence: CASSELAGASYEQYF.

On this clonotype: Just one base apart from a much larger clone, this may be a read error. The chain carries TRBV27 and TRBJ2-3; 7 nucleotides align to TRBD1. The CDR3 is made up of 13 amino acids. Germline V gives CDR1 MNHEY, CDR2 SMNVEV (reference sequence). The CDR3 loop is CASRVQGRDMQYF. CDR3 bases: TGTGCCAGCAGGGTACAGGGGCGAGATATGCAGTATTTT.

This clonotype was counted only a few times. The CDR3 sequence is CASSFTGGPQETQYF. For the CDR3, the DNA is TGTGCCAGCAGCTTCACAGGGGGTCCTCAAGAGACCCAGTACTTC. The V call is TRBV7-9, the J call TRBJ2-5; TRBD1 agrees at 8 bases. The CDR3 is made up of 15 amino acids. V was pared by 3 bases and J by 2 bases, with 5 bases of the junction left unmatched. CDR1 SEHNR and CDR2 FQNEAQ come from the germline V gene (reference sequence).

This clonotype was picked up many times. The chain links TRBV6-1 to TRBJ2-1, with no clear D. Trimming took off 1 base at V and 8 bases at J, with 6 bases between the two ends. Germline V gene sequence: CDR1 MNHNS, CDR2 SASEGT. The CDR3 covers 12 residues. The CDR3 here is CASSEVGDEQFF. CDR3 bases: TGTGCCAGCAGTGAAGTCGGCGATGAGCAGTTCTTC.

This clonotype has at least ten counts. This chain links TRBV20-1 with TRBJ1-6, with 8 bases lining up with TRBD1. Germline V gene data show CDR1 as DFQATT and CDR2 as SNEGSKA (reference sequence). The CDR3 covers 16 residues. V dropped 3 bases and J dropped 0; count of bases not matched to a gene: 4. CDR3 in DNA: TGCAGTGCTAGGGGGCAGGGGGCCTCCTATAATTCACCCCTCCACTTT. This sequence encodes CSARGQGASYNSPLHF.

This clonotype occurred a few times. The chain joins TRBV18 to TRBJ2-5; D is perhaps TRBD1 or TRBD2 (5 bases each). The CDR3 totals 14 residues. Trimming removed 6 bases from V and 1 base from J, with 12 bases in between. Germline CDR1 KGHSH, CDR2 LQKENI. The CDR3 loop reads CASSPGTPQETQYF. In DNA, the CDR3 is TGTGCCAGCTCCCCCGGGACCCCCCAAGAGACCCAGTACTTC.

The chain uses TRBV13 and TRBJ2-7, with 13 positions matching TRBD2. In germline, CDR1 is PRHDT, CDR2 FYEKMQ (reference sequence). After removal of 6 bases from V and 4 bases from J, the junction contained 6 bases not matched to a gene. CDR3 size: 15 residues. The CDR3 loop is CASRKGTSGMYEQYF. Here the CDR3 DNA reads TGTGCCAGCAGAAAGGGGACTAGCGGGATGTACGAGCAGTACTTC. Full variable domain (missing parts from reference TRBV13 and TRBJ2-7): AAGVIQSPRHLIKEKRETATLKCYPIPRHDTVYWYQQGPGQDPQFLISFYEKMQSDKGSIPDRFSAQQFSDYHSELNMSSLELGDSALYFCASRKGTSGMYEQYFGPGTRLTVT.